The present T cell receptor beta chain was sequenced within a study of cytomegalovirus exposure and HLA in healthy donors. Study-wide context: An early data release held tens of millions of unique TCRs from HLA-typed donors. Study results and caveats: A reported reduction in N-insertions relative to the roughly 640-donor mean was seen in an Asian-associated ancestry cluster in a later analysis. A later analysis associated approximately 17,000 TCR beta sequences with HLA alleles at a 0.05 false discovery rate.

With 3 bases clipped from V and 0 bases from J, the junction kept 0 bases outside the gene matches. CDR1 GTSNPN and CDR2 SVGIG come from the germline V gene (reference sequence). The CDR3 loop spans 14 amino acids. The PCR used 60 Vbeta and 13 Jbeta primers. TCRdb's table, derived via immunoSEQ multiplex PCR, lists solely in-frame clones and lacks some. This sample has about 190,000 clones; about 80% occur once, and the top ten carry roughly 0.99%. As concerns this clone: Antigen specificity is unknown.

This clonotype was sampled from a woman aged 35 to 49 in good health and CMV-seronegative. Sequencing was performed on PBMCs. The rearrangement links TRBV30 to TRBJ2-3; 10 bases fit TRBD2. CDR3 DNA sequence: TGTGCCTGGAGGGGACTAGCGAGCACAGATACGCAGTATTTT. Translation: CAWRGLASTDTQYF.